The source of this TCR beta chain is a study of blood T cells in healthy people across ages. A second PCR, run for roughly 7 to 12 cycles, used a sample-barcoded 5' primer plus a J-beta primer mix. CDR3-containing paired-end reads numbered at least 3 million in each sample. MiXCR was run by TCRdb on the 5' RACE reads, yielding one entry per CDR3 protein. Here the sample spans 1.5 million to 2 million distinct CDR3 sequences, 28% being singletons. V shed 8 bases, J shed 5 bases, and the junction held 9 bases outside the gene matches. The CDR3 covers 14 residues. Per germline, CDR1 LNHDA and CDR2 SQIVND (reference sequence). Study-level results: Comparison with aged donors showed that long-lived donors had more naive CD4+ cells and higher diversity. Possibly, changes in expanded clonotypes were confounded because donor CMV status was unknown.

Note on this clonotype: Its antigen is currently unknown.

The material sequenced was blood. The clonotype comes from a woman in her twenties or thirties in good health. V is TRBV19 and J is TRBJ2-1; 7 positions agree with TRBD2. CDR3: CASRGGWLNNEQFF. The CDR3 bases are TGTGCCAGTCGCGGGGGTTGGTTAAACAATGAGCAGTTCTTC.